This TCR beta chain was observed in a study of blood T cells in healthy people across ages. Study-level findings and limits: It was found that TCR beta diversity correlated strongly with the percentage of naive T cells.

Of note for this clonotype: No antigen is known for it.

This CDR3 spans 14 amino acids. Between the trimmed V and J ends, which lost 4 bases and 6 bases, there was a span of 17 bases. Germline V gene lookup returns CDR1 DFQATT and CDR2 SNEGSKA (reference sequence). The authors ran a second PCR of 7 to 11 cycles using a sample-barcoded 5' primer and a J-beta primer mix. From the 5' RACE reads, TCRdb called clonotypes with MiXCR, one entry per CDR3 protein. The table includes about 1.8 million distinct CDR3 sequences, just under 50% detected once. The clonotype comes from a woman in her thirties or forties in good health. The V call is TRBV20-1, the J call TRBJ2-3; no firm D call. Specimen: blood. The CDR3 spells CSATTTPVSDTQYF. In nucleotides, the CDR3 is TGCAGTGCTACCACGACCCCAGTGTCGGATACGCAGTATTTT.